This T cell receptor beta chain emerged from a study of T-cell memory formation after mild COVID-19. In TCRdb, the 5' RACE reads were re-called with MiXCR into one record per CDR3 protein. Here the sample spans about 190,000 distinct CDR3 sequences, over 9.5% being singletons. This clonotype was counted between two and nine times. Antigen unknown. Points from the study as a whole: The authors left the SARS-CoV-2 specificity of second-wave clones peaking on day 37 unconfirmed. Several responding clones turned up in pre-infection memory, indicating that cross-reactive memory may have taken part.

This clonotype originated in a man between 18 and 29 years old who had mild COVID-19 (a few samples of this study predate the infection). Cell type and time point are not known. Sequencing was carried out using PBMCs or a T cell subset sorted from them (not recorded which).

The CDR3 sequence: CASSSLAGLSTDTQYF. In DNA, the CDR3 is TGTGCCAGCAGCTCTCTAGCGGGGCTTAGCACAGATACGCAGTATTTT. The rearrangement joins TRBV6-6 to TRBJ2-3; 9 bases fit TRBD2. The CDR3 runs to 16 residues. V shed 6 bases, J shed 0 bases, and the junction held 7 bases outside the gene matches. Germline values: CDR1 MNHNY, CDR2 SVGAGI (reference sequence).